These 6 T cell receptor beta chains share one sample of origin, sequenced in a study of molecular identifiers for immune sequencing clone quantification. TCRdb re-called the PCR reads through MiXCR, storing one row per CDR3 protein. Of around 460,000 distinct CDR3 sequences detected, around 23% appear once; the ten largest clones hold roughly 0.79%. The sequenced material came from naive CD8+ T cells from blood, with Jurkat cell RNA spiked in. Subset meaning: FACS-sorted CD8+CD4-CCR7+CD45RA+ naive T cells. These receptors were taken from a human donor in good health. Some libraries in this study had Jurkat cell RNA spiked in.

The rearrangement uses TRBV30 and TRBJ1-5; 10 bases are a match to TRBD1. The CDR3 covers 15 residues. The germline gives CDR1 GTSNPN, CDR2 SVGIG (reference sequence). The J segment lost 3 bases and the V segment lost 3 bases, leaving 5 bases of the junction unmatched. CDR3 residues: CAWSPGQGYNQPQHF. The CDR3 DNA reads TGTGCCTGGAGCCCGGGACAGGGGTACAATCAGCCCCAGCATTTT.

This clonotype has just a few counts. The chain couples TRBV28 to TRBJ1-2; unclear D gene. V lost 11 bases and J lost 1, with 8 bases in between. The CDR3 loop spans 11 amino acids. Germline V gene lookup returns CDR1 MDHEN and CDR2 SYDVKM. The CDR3 protein is CAASGNYGYTF. The CDR3 region has the DNA TGTGCCGCGTCTGGTAACTATGGCTACACCTTC.

On this clonotype itself: At one boundary the junction diverges from the germline segment, which might be a read error. The chain joins TRBV6-5 to TRBJ2-6; 12 positions agree with TRBD1. The germline gives CDR1 MNHEY, CDR2 SVGAGI. The CDR3 consists of 19 residues. CDR3 nucleotide sequence: TGTGCCAGCAGTTACTCCCCGGGACAGGGGGCGAGTGGGGCCAACGTCCTGAGTTTC. Translated: CASSYSPGQGASGANVLSF.

Regarding this clonotype: Since a much larger clone is just one base distant, this may be a read error. The rearrangement uses TRBV28 and TRBJ2-3; no clear D gene. The CDR3 contains 14 residues. CDR1 MDHEN and CDR2 SYDVKM come from the germline V gene. CDR3 DNA: TGTGCCGGCAGTGACGGCCAGGGCACAGATACGCAGTATTTT. This encodes CAGSDGQGTDTQYF.

At least ten counts were recorded for this clonotype. The chain combines TRBV7-2 with TRBJ2-3, with TRBD2 identical over 7 bases. The CDR3 has 14 residues. CDR1 SGHTA and CDR2 FQGNSA come from the germline V gene. Unmatched junction bases numbered 3, after V lost 4 bases and J lost 2 bases. The CDR3 is CASSSLADTDTQYF. In DNA form, the CDR3 reads TGTGCCAGCAGCTCCCTAGCGGACACAGATACGCAGTATTTT.

This clonotype has a count of ten or more. The chain employs TRBV12-3 or TRBV12-4 and TRBJ2-3, with D unresolved. V shed 1 base and J shed 3 bases, with 8 bases lying between them. The CDR3 length is 14 residues. CDR3 sequence reads: CASSLVLMTDTQYF. The DNA for the CDR3 is TGTGCCAGCAGTTTAGTACTAATGACAGATACGCAGTATTTT.